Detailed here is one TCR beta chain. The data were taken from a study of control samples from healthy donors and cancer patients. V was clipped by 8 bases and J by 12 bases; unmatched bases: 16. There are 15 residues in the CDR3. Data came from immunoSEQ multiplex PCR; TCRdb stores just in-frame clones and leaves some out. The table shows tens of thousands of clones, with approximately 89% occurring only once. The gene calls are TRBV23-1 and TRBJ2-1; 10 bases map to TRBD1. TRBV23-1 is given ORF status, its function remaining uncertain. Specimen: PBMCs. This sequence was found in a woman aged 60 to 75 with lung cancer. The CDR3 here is CASLKDRTGGPSQFF. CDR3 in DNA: TGCGCCAGCCTAAAGGATCGGACAGGGGGTCCTTCGCAGTTCTTC.